The 28 T cell receptor beta chains reported below all come from one sample, sequenced in a study of blood T cell repertoires in COVID-19. Produced via immunoSEQ multiplex PCR; TCRdb's table is partial and in-frame only. The sample holds hundreds of thousands of clones; roughly 80% are singletons and the top ten take roughly 18%. Sample: peripheral blood. These receptors originate from a woman of 80 years or more with active or convalescent COVID-19.

This clone was detected only a few times. The CDR3 DNA is TGTGCCAGCAGTCTCGACCGGGACAGGGTGTTAGGTAATGAAAAACTGTTTTTT. Translation gives CASSLDRDRVLGNEKLFF. This chain connects TRBV28 to TRBJ1-4; 9 nucleotides line up with TRBD1. Germline loops: CDR1 MDHEN, CDR2 SYDVKM. Trimming cost V 5 bases and J 4 bases; bases outside gene matches: 14. The CDR3 contains 18 residues.

The V and J genes are TRBV4-1 and TRBJ2-2, with 11 positions matching TRBD2. The CDR3 runs 18 residues. Germline trimming cut 2 bases from V and 0 bases from J; bases unmatched to any gene: 5. The germline V gene encodes CDR1 MGHRA and CDR2 YSYEKL. The CDR3 spells CASSQTSGGLANTGELFF. For the CDR3, the DNA is TGCGCCAGCAGCCAAACTAGCGGGGGCCTAGCGAACACCGGGGAGCTGTTTTTT.

The chain recombines TRBV27 with TRBJ2-2; D is possibly TRBD1 (6 bases). Germline CDR1 reads MNHEY; CDR2 reads SMNVEV (reference sequence). The CDR3 runs to 16 residues. The germline V and J ends were trimmed by 0 bases and 0 bases, with 8 bases remaining between them. Written as DNA, the CDR3 is TGTGCCAGCAGTTTATCGGCAGGGGCGAACACCGGGGAGCTGTTTTTT. Protein: CASSLSAGANTGELFF.

This clone was seen a handful of times. The rearrangement uses TRBV2 and TRBJ2-5; possible D gene TRBD2, 5 bases. From germline, CDR1 is SNHLY and CDR2 FYNNEI. CDR3 length: 13 residues. Trimming cost V 6 bases and J 5 bases, with 13 bases left between them. The CDR3 nucleotides read TGTGCCAGCAGCGCGGACTGGACGGAGACCCAGTACTTC. Translating it yields CASSADWTETQYF.

The V gene is TRBV7-2, the J gene TRBJ1-2; maybe TRBD1 (5 bases). Germline V gives CDR1 SGHTA, CDR2 FQGNSA. Trimming left V 2 bases short and J 4 bases short, with 17 bases between. This CDR3 is built from 16 residues. CDR3 in DNA: TGTGCCAGCAGCTTATGGGGGGTACGGGGGGTCTATGGCTACACCTTC. Protein sequence: CASSLWGVRGVYGYTF.

This clone was recorded only once. The chain combines TRBV11-2 with TRBJ1-2; weak D call: TRBD1 (6 bases). CDR3 length: 15 amino acids. V dropped 5 bases and J dropped 6 bases, with 19 bases sitting between them. The V gene's germline CDR1 is SGHAT and CDR2 FQNNGV. CDR3 DNA sequence: TGTGCCAGCAGCCGACCAGGACAGCCTGAGGATGGCTACACCTTC. It specifies CASSRPGQPEDGYTF.

The chain uses TRBV5-1 and TRBJ1-2; TRBD1 agrees at 7 bases. This CDR3 contains 13 residues. Germline V gene data show CDR1 as SGHRS and CDR2 as YFSETQ. V shed 5 bases, J shed 4 bases, and the junction held 5 bases outside the gene matches. The CDR3 here is CASRPGGSYGYTF. The CDR3 DNA reads as TGCGCCAGCAGGCCAGGGGGGAGCTATGGCTACACCTTC. Supplemented by reference TRBV5-1 and TRBJ1-2, the full variable domain reads KAGVTQTPRYLIKTRGQQVTLSCSPISGHRSVSWYQQTPGQGLQFLFEYFSETQRNKGNFPGRFSGRQFSNSRSEMNVSTLELGDSALYLCASRPGGSYGYTFGSGTRLTVV.

V is TRBV7-6 and J is TRBJ2-7, with 9 bases lining up with TRBD2. V was pared by 5 bases and J by 4 bases, with 12 bases of the junction left unmatched. Germline V gene data show CDR1 as SGHVS and CDR2 as FNYEAQ. The CDR3 covers 16 residues. The DNA of the CDR3 is TGTGCCAGCAGCCCGGCGGGGCGGGAGGGCCGGTACGAGCAGTACTTC. Its protein is CASSPAGREGRYEQYF.

This chain connects TRBV30 to TRBJ2-3; TRBD2 matches 8 bases. CDR1 is GTSNPN and CDR2 is SVGIG in the germline V gene (reference sequence). The CDR3 length is 15 residues. The J segment lost 3 bases and the V segment lost 4 bases, leaving 9 bases of the junction unmatched. In DNA, the CDR3 is TGTGCCTGGATACGGGGGGGGCAATCAACAGATACGCAGTATTTT. This gives the protein CAWIRGGQSTDTQYF.

The sample holds one count of this clone. The chain is built from TRBV7-3 and TRBJ2-3; 8 bases align to TRBD2. CDR1 and CDR2 from the germline V gene are SGHTA and FQGTGA. The CDR3 covers 15 residues. J gave up 0 bases and V 3 bases, and 2 bases lay outside the gene matches. The CDR3: CASSLSGGSTDTQYF. Written as DNA, the CDR3 is TGTGCCAGCAGCTTGTCGGGAGGGAGCACAGATACGCAGTATTTT.

V gene TRBV6-2 or TRBV6-3 combines with J gene TRBJ2-7; tentative D call: TRBD2 (6 bases). CDR3 size: 14 residues. Trimming removed 6 bases from V and 2 bases from J, with 14 bases in between. The germline V gene encodes CDR1 MNHEY and CDR2 SVGEGT. CDR3 protein: CASSRIADAYEQYF. As DNA, the CDR3 is TGTGCCAGCAGCCGAATAGCGGATGCCTACGAGCAGTACTTC.

This clone was detected once. V usage is TRBV24-1 and J usage is TRBJ2-3; perhaps TRBD1 as D (5 bases). The CDR3 runs to 14 residues. CDR1 and CDR2 from the germline V gene are KGHDR and SFDVKD. Trimming cost V 4 bases and J 0 bases, with 7 bases left between them. Here the CDR3 reads CATSDPGSTDTQYF. DNA for the CDR3: TGTGCCACCAGTGACCCAGGGAGCACAGATACGCAGTATTTT.

This clone appeared a few times. This chain links TRBV6-6 with TRBJ1-2; 11 nucleotides match TRBD1. With V trimmed by 2 bases and J by 5 bases, 7 bases remained unmatched. Germline values: CDR1 MNHNY, CDR2 SVGAGI (reference sequence). The CDR3 is made up of 16 amino acids. CDR3 amino acids: CASSYGSGDRGYGYTF. CDR3 bases: TGTGCCAGCAGTTACGGATCGGGGGACAGGGGGTATGGCTACACCTTC.

This clone has only one observation. The chain is built from TRBV5-4 and TRBJ2-7; the match to TRBD1 covers 11 bases. The CDR3 length is 15 residues. Germline-derived CDR1 and CDR2 are SGHNT and YYREEE (reference sequence). V was pared by 4 bases and J by 3 bases, with 6 bases of the junction left unmatched. The CDR3: CASSQGTGGFYEQYF. CDR3 DNA: TGTGCCAGCAGCCAAGGGACAGGGGGTTTCTACGAGCAGTACTTC.

This clone was recorded once. Other DNA sequences within the sample encode an identical CDR3. The chain couples TRBV7-9 to TRBJ1-2; TRBD1 is a possible D gene (6 bases). The CDR3 has 13 amino acids. The germline gives CDR1 SEHNR, CDR2 FQNEAQ (reference sequence). The V and J ends lost 5 bases and 2 bases respectively, with 9 bases between them. CDR3 nucleotide sequence: TGTGCCAGCAGCCCCCAGGGGAACTATGGCTACACCTTC. Protein product: CASSPQGNYGYTF.

This clone has a single count. V gene TRBV27 combines with J gene TRBJ2-7, with D possibly TRBD1 on 5 matching bases. The CDR3 spans 13 residues. Trimming took off 8 bases at V and 4 bases at J, with 15 bases between the two ends. Germline V CDR1 and CDR2: MNHEY, SMNVEV (reference sequence). The CDR3 bases are TGTGCCAGCGGGGCAGGGAATGCATACGAGCAGTACTTC. This gives the protein CASGAGNAYEQYF.

The rearrangement links TRBV5-1 to TRBJ2-2; D perhaps matches TRBD1 (5 bases). Germline V lookup: CDR1 SGHRS, CDR2 YFSETQ. The germline V and J ends were trimmed by 2 bases and 6 bases, with 11 bases remaining between them. CDR3 length: 14 amino acids. The DNA for the CDR3 is TGCGCCAGCAGCTTCTCAGGGCCGGCCGGGGAGCTGTTTTTT. This codes for CASSFSGPAGELFF.

The chain employs TRBV20-1 and TRBJ2-3; TRBD2 aligns across 7 bases. J was trimmed by 2 bases and V by 3 bases; bases with no gene match: 8. The CDR3 length is 15 residues. Germline V CDR1 and CDR2: DFQATT, SNEGSKA (reference sequence). Here the CDR3 reads CSASHGLGFTDTQYF. The CDR3 region has the DNA TGCAGTGCTAGTCATGGACTAGGCTTCACAGATACGCAGTATTTT.

The gene calls are TRBV18 and TRBJ1-4, with a weak D call TRBD1 (5 bases). CDR3 size: 16 residues. Germline assignment: CDR1 KGHSH and CDR2 LQKENI. The V and J ends lost 5 bases and 4 bases respectively, with 17 bases between them. The CDR3 nucleotides are TGTGCCAGCTCAGCCGGGACGGGACTTCTTAATGAAAAACTGTTTTTT. This encodes CASSAGTGLLNEKLFF.

This rearrangement joins TRBV2 to TRBJ1-2; 8 nucleotides agree with TRBD1. Germline trimming cut 8 bases from V and 4 bases from J; bases unmatched to any gene: 6. This CDR3 region has 13 residues. From germline, CDR1 is SNHLY and CDR2 FYNNEI. The CDR3 loop is CASGQGGGYGYTF. DNA of the CDR3: TGTGCCAGCGGACAGGGTGGCGGCTATGGCTACACCTTC.

V usage is TRBV7-8 and J usage is TRBJ1-5, with a tentative D call TRBD1 (5 bases). Trimming pared 2 bases from V and 1 base from J, leaving 9 bases between. The CDR3 is 15 amino acids. CDR1 and CDR2 (germline): SGHVS, FQNEAQ. The CDR3 sequence is CASSLRGGSNQPQHF. The CDR3 bases are TGTGCCAGCAGCTTAAGGGGTGGGAGCAATCAGCCCCAGCATTTT.

CDR3 sequence: CASSVRDRGRRGGYTF. The CDR3 DNA follows: TGTGCCAGCAGTGTCCGGGACAGGGGGCGAAGGGGTGGCTACACCTTC. The chain couples TRBV27 to TRBJ1-2, with TRBD1 matching 12 bases. The CDR3 length is 16 residues. Germline V CDR1 and CDR2: MNHEY, SMNVEV (reference sequence). V shed 5 bases and J 7 bases; nucleotides not matched to a gene: 11.

This rearrangement joins TRBV24-1 to TRBJ1-2; 7 nucleotides agree with TRBD1. Looked up from germline, CDR1 is KGHDR and CDR2 is SFDVKD. CDR3 length: 13 residues. Trimming at V came to 3 bases and at J to 8 bases, leaving 5 bases not matched to a gene. CDR3 amino acids: CATSDRQGRGYTF. The CDR3 nucleotides read TGTGCCACCAGTGATCGACAGGGAAGAGGCTACACCTTC.

This chain links TRBV19 with TRBJ2-5; 7 nucleotides agree with TRBD1. CDR1 and CDR2 from the germline V gene are LNHDA and SQIVND (reference sequence). V was pared by 4 bases and J by 4 bases, with 9 bases of the junction left unmatched. The CDR3 is 15 residues long. CDR3 in DNA: TGTGCCAGTAGTAACCGACAGGGTGCGTCAGAGACCCAGTACTTC. This sequence encodes CASSNRQGASETQYF. The whole variable domain, filled in from reference TRBV19 and TRBJ2-5, reads DGGITQSPKYLFRKEGQNVTLSCEQNLNHDAMYWYRQDPGQGLRLIYYSQIVNDFQKGDIAEGYSVSREKKESFPLTVTSAQKNPTAFYLCASSNRQGASETQYFGPGTRLLVL.

This chain joins TRBV11-3 and TRBJ2-3, with 11 positions matching TRBD1. The trim removed 3 bases at V and 1 base at J, leaving 3 bases unmatched. This CDR3 is built from 16 residues. Germline CDR1 SGHNT, CDR2 YENEEA. CDR3 DNA sequence: TGTGCCAGCAGCTTGGGGACAGGGGGTGGCACAGATACGCAGTATTTT. Its translation: CASSLGTGGGTDTQYF.

CDR3 region: CASRRQFFSGNTIYF. The CDR3 nucleotides are TGTGCCAGTCGGAGACAGTTCTTCTCTGGAAACACCATATATTTT. The V call is TRBV19, the J call TRBJ1-3; TRBD1 is a possible D gene (5 bases). Germline loops: CDR1 LNHDA, CDR2 SQIVND (reference sequence). This CDR3 spans 15 amino acids. V dropped 8 bases and J dropped 0 bases, with 14 bases sitting between them.

The chain uses TRBV12-5 and TRBJ2-7; D might be TRBD1 (5 bases). Germline V gene sequence: CDR1 LGHNT, CDR2 FRNRAP. The germline V and J ends were trimmed by 6 bases and 3 bases, with 9 bases remaining between them. The CDR3 totals 12 residues. Here the CDR3 reads CASGPDSYEQYF. The CDR3 nucleotides are TGTGCTAGTGGGCCTGACAGCTACGAGCAGTACTTC.

The chain has TRBV14 and TRBJ1-6, with 7 positions matching TRBD1. V was clipped by 1 base and J by 0 bases; unmatched bases: 12. CDR1 SGHDN and CDR2 FVKESK come from the germline V gene. The CDR3 is 20 amino acids. Written as DNA, the CDR3 is TGTGCCAGCAGCCAAGCTTCGCGACCAGGGGGGAGCTCCTATAATTCACCCCTCCACTTT. Amino acids: CASSQASRPGGSSYNSPLHF.